This T cell receptor (beta chain) was sequenced for a study of blood T cell repertoires in COVID-19 (dated by TCRdb to 2020 to 2021). Context from the whole study: The collaborator samples originated in the United States, Italy and Spain and spanned the acute and convalescent phases of COVID-19. The prospective study material was composed of cDNA or gDNA derived from T cells, B-cell-depleted T cells, or PBMCs. Deeply sampled blood TCRbeta repertoires from subjects exposed to, actively infected with, or recovered from COVID-19 were included in the dataset. The repertoires were made available in a free public database intended to serve as a resource for research on the immune response to SARS-CoV-2. The samples were drawn from two sources: the first 160 participants of the ongoing ImmuneRACE study, and over 1,000 subjects contributed by 6 global collaborators. Sample metadata almost always included a de-identified subject ID, COVID-19 status, age in years and sex. Where available, HLA class I and class II types were obtained from metadata supplied by the sample provider rather than from assay-based typing.

Broad study findings and their caveats: How much clinical and demographic metadata was included differed by source and by participant, and the metadata was provided uncurated.

TCRbeta CDR3 regions were amplified from genomic DNA using the immunoSEQ Assay, a bias-controlled multiplex PCR. The study's own analysis went as follows. Within the assay, amplification of reference gene primers was used to estimate how many nucleated cells each sample contained. To quantify the absolute abundance of each unique TCRbeta CDR3 rearrangement, sequence reads were collapsed and filtered. For each sample, productive Simpson clonality was calculated as the square root of Simpson's diversity index across productive rearrangements. This is the immuneACCESS table as TCRdb keeps it, with only in-frame sequences that have V and J called. A part of the clones is gone; compared with another copy, unresolved V genes explain less than half, and the rest is unexplained. D and trimming come from the DNA, and the V and J calls and clone size come from that table. This sample gives some 100,000 clones in total; roughly nine tenths of them show up just once. The top ten constitute 3% to 4% of the sample.

The CDR3 spans 16 residues, from the cysteine through the phenylalanine. CDR3 DNA only is kept here, 48 bases in frame from base 1. The germline V gene sets CDR1 to KGHSH and CDR2 to LQKENI. Germline trimming amounts to 2 bases on V and 4 bases on J, with 4 as the count of junction bases outside the gene matches. About this clone itself: Its target antigen remains unknown. Qualities for individual bases were not recorded, and no much larger clone is one base off.

Each collaborating institution followed its own protocols to collect whole blood in K2EDTA tubes. For TCRbeta analysis, collaborators shipped samples in one of three forms: frozen whole blood, isolated PBMCs, or DNA extracted from either of those sample types. This receptor chain uses TRBV18 and TRBJ1-3; TRBD1 agrees with 11 junctional bases. Input material: peripheral blood. The receptor was derived from a woman in her seventies with acute or convalescent COVID-19. The DNA sequence is as follows: TGTGCCAGCTCACCAGGACAGGGGGCCGACGGAAACACCATATATTTT. It translates as CASSPGQGADGNTIYF.